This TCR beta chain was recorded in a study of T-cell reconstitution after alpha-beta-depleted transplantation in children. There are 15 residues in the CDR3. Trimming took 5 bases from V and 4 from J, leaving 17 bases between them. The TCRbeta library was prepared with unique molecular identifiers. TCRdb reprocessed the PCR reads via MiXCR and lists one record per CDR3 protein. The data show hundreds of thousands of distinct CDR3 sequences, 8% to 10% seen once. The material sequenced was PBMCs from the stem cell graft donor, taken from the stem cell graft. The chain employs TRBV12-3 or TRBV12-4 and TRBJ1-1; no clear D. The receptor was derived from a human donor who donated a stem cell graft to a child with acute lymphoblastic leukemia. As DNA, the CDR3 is TGTGCCAGCAGTCCCTTCGGAGGGATCAGCACTGAAGCTTTCTTT. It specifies CASSPFGGISTEAFF.